This T cell receptor (beta chain) was obtained from a study of cytomegalovirus exposure and HLA in healthy donors. A word on this clone: Antigen: not known.

The CDR3 consists of 12 residues. V shed 8 bases and J shed 0 bases, with 7 bases lying between them. Germline-derived CDR1 and CDR2 are MDHEN and SYDVKM. General study points: According to an earlier analysis, most TCR beta V segments yielded productive rearrangements about 87% or about 30% of the time.

Both 60 Vbeta primers and 13 Jbeta primers went into the PCR. Generated by immunoSEQ multiplex PCR, the TCRdb table keeps only in-frame clones and is missing some. There are approximately 150,000 clones in the sample; about 74% occur only once, and more than 3% lies in the top ten. The source is a male donor in good health and CMV-seronegative. Sequencing was carried out using PBMCs. The J gene is TRBJ1-2, the V gene TRBV28; D may be TRBD1 (5 bases). The CDR3 coding sequence is TGTGCCAGCGCGGACACTAACTATGGCTACACCTTC. This sequence encodes CASADTNYGYTF.